Below are 28 T cell receptor beta chains sequenced from a single sample in a study of T cell changes during pregnancy in multiple sclerosis. Profiled with immunoSEQ multiplex PCR; TCRdb holds only in-frame clones, not every one. The sample holds about 28,000 clones, about 91% seen once. The starting material was peripheral blood, obtained in the first trimester of pregnancy. The origin of the receptors is a female donor in good health, enrolled as a control in a pregnancy study.

This clone turned up a few times. V is TRBV5-1 and J is TRBJ1-2; tentative D call: TRBD1 (5 bases). The length of the CDR3 is 14 residues. Germline values: CDR1 SGHRS, CDR2 YFSETQ. V lost 4 bases and J 8 bases, leaving 18 bases between the germline ends. CDR3: CASSRSPGDFGYTF. The CDR3 DNA reads TGCGCCAGCAGCCGTTCACCGGGGGATTTCGGCTACACCTTC.

This chain connects TRBV7-8 to TRBJ2-1; D unclear. Deletions cut 5 bases from V and 1 base from J, with 15 bases between. From germline, CDR1 is SGHVS and CDR2 FQNEAQ. There are 16 residues in the CDR3. The DNA of the CDR3 is TGTGCCAGCAGCCCCTCTAGTGGGTGGTCCTACAATGAGCAGTTCTTC. This codes for CASSPSSGWSYNEQFF.

The genes are TRBV11-1 and TRBJ2-1; 11 positions match TRBD2. The CDR3 spans 19 residues. V dropped 4 bases and J dropped 6; count of bases not matched to a gene: 17. Germline CDR1 reads SGHAT; CDR2 reads FQDESV (reference sequence). The CDR3 protein is CASSSALTSGSLGLNEQFF. CDR3 in DNA: TGTGCCAGCAGCTCCGCCTTAACTAGCGGGAGTCTAGGTCTCAATGAGCAGTTCTTC.

The chain has TRBV10-3 and TRBJ1-5, with D maybe TRBD1 (5 bases). CDR1 is ENHRY and CDR2 is SYGVKD in the germline V gene. There are 15 residues in the CDR3. V was shortened by 6 bases and J by 2 bases, with 14 bases between the two germline ends. CDR3: CAIRDPETGNQPQHF. CDR3 DNA: TGTGCCATCAGGGACCCTGAGACAGGCAATCAGCCCCAGCATTTT.

The rearrangement uses TRBV7-9 and TRBJ2-5; TRBD2 matches at 10 bases. The J segment lost 0 bases and the V segment lost 5 bases, leaving 12 bases of the junction unmatched. The CDR3 consists of 18 residues. The germline gives CDR1 SEHNR, CDR2 FQNEAQ (reference sequence). Written as DNA, the CDR3 is TGTGCCAGCAGCGCGAGGGCACTAGCGGGACCGTACCAAGAGACCCAGTACTTC. It specifies CASSARALAGPYQETQYF.

The gene calls are TRBV30 and TRBJ2-2, with TRBD1 identical over 7 bases. The CDR3 totals 16 residues. The V gene end was trimmed by 0 bases and the J gene end by 2 bases; junction bases not matched to a gene: 6. Germline V gene data show CDR1 as GTSNPN and CDR2 as SVGIG (reference sequence). The CDR3 reads CAWSVWGTVNTGELFF. CDR3 sequence (DNA): TGTGCCTGGAGTGTCTGGGGGACAGTTAACACCGGGGAGCTGTTTTTT.

The V call is TRBV2, the J call TRBJ2-7; D perhaps matches TRBD1 (5 bases). The CDR3 is 14 residues long. Deletions cut 8 bases from V and 0 bases from J, with 14 bases between. The germline CDR1 and CDR2 sequences are SNHLY and FYNNEI. The CDR3 DNA reads as TGTGCCAGCTGTCTCCAGGACATCTCCTACGAGCAGTACTTC. This sequence encodes CASCLQDISYEQYF.

The chain has TRBV27 and TRBJ2-3; 9 positions agree with TRBD2. The CDR3 extends over 14 amino acids. Germline loops: CDR1 MNHEY, CDR2 SMNVEV (reference sequence). The ends lost 5 bases at V and 6 bases at J; junction bases unmatched: 6. CDR3 sequence: CASSRGLARDTQYF. The DNA for the CDR3 is TGTGCCAGCAGTAGGGGACTAGCAAGGGATACGCAGTATTTT.

The rearrangement links TRBV30 to TRBJ1-1; 7 bases match TRBD1. Germline-derived CDR1 and CDR2 are GTSNPN and SVGIG (reference sequence). The CDR3 has 12 amino acids. The junction had 0 bases not matched to a gene; V was cut back by 5 bases and J by 0 bases. This CDR3 is CAWDRVNTEAFF. Written as DNA, the CDR3 is TGTGCCTGGGACAGGGTGAACACTGAAGCTTTCTTT.

This chain joins TRBV28 and TRBJ1-2, with 9 bases matching TRBD1. This CDR3 is built from 13 residues. Per germline, CDR1 MDHEN and CDR2 SYDVKM. Trimming at V came to 6 bases and at J to 6 bases, leaving 5 bases not matched to a gene. The CDR3, as DNA: TGTGCCAGCAGCTCCTGGACAGGGGATGGCTACACCTTC. Its translation is CASSSWTGDGYTF.

V and J are TRBV7-9 and TRBJ1-4; 7 bases align to TRBD1. V was clipped by 5 bases and J by 5 bases; unmatched bases: 5. Germline CDR1 and CDR2: SEHNR and FQNEAQ (reference sequence). CDR3 length: 14 residues. Here the CDR3 reads CASSRDRSNEKLFF. The CDR3 nucleotides read TGTGCCAGCAGCCGGGACAGATCAAATGAAAAACTGTTTTTT.

V is TRBV7-9 and J is TRBJ1-2; the D is unclear. CDR1 and CDR2 from the germline V gene are SEHNR and FQNEAQ (reference sequence). The CDR3 extends over 12 amino acids. Trimming cost V 5 bases and J 7 bases, with 11 bases left between them. This CDR3 is CASSLGGGGYTF. The CDR3 coding sequence is TGTGCCAGCAGCCTGGGAGGTGGTGGCTACACCTTC.

V is TRBV6-5 and J is TRBJ2-5, with TRBD2 matching 12 bases. Germline V gene lookup returns CDR1 MNHEY and CDR2 SVGAGI. CDR3 length: 14 residues. Trimming at V came to 6 bases and at J to 5 bases, leaving 4 bases not matched to a gene. CDR3 sequence reads: CASSPTSGGETQYF. CDR3 nucleotide sequence: TGTGCCAGCAGCCCTACTAGCGGGGGGGAGACCCAGTACTTC.

The V gene is TRBV5-1, the J gene TRBJ1-4, with 8 bases aligning to TRBD1. With V trimmed by 5 bases and J by 4 bases, 7 bases remained unmatched. The CDR3 is made up of 15 amino acids. Per germline, CDR1 SGHRS and CDR2 YFSETQ. The CDR3 DNA sequence: TGCGCCAGCAGTCGAGGAGGACAGGGTAATGAAAAACTGTTTTTT. Translated, it gives CASSRGGQGNEKLFF. Combining the CDR3 with reference TRBV5-1 and TRBJ1-4 gives the whole variable domain KAGVTQTPRYLIKTRGQQVTLSCSPISGHRSVSWYQQTPGQGLQFLFEYFSETQRNKGNFPGRFSGRQFSNSRSEMNVSTLELGDSALYLCASSRGGQGNEKLFFGSGTQLSVL.

The chain recombines TRBV5-4 with TRBJ2-5, with D perhaps matching TRBD2 (5 bases). V was clipped by 4 bases and J by 4 bases, with 20 bases between them. Per the germline V gene, CDR1 is SGHNT and CDR2 is YYREEE (reference sequence). The length of the CDR3 is 16 residues. This CDR3 reads CASSPTRLSNRETQYF. In DNA, the CDR3 is TGTGCCAGCAGCCCAACTAGGCTTTCCAACCGAGAGACCCAGTACTTC. The complete variable domain, with remaining parts taken from reference TRBV5-4 and TRBJ2-5, reads ETGVTQSPTHLIKTRGQQVTLRCSSQSGHNTVSWYQQALGQGPQFIFQYYREEENGRGNFPPRFSGLQFPNYSSELNVNALELDDSALYLCASSPTRLSNRETQYFGPGTRLLVL.

The chain has TRBV7-2 and TRBJ2-7; D is unresolved. The length of the CDR3 is 12 residues. Germline lookup yields CDR1 SGHTA and CDR2 FQGNSA. V shed 2 bases and J shed 3 bases, with 5 bases lying between them. The CDR3 nucleotides are TGTGCCAGCAGCTTAACGGGCTACGAGCAGTACTTC. Its protein is CASSLTGYEQYF.

The chain carries TRBV11-2 and TRBJ2-7; 9 bases are a match to TRBD2. Germline lookup yields CDR1 SGHAT and CDR2 FQNNGV. After removal of 0 bases from V and 0 bases from J, the junction contained 9 bases not matched to a gene. The CDR3 has 18 amino acids. The CDR3 coding sequence is TGTGCCAGCAGCTTAGACCCCCCTCTAGCGGGGCTCTCCTACGAGCAGTACTTC. Its protein product is CASSLDPPLAGLSYEQYF.

The gene calls are TRBV6-1 and TRBJ1-5; a weak D match, TRBD1 (5 bases). This CDR3 spans 15 amino acids. Looked up from germline, CDR1 is MNHNS and CDR2 is SASEGT. The ends were cut back, 4 bases at V and 4 bases at J, with 14 bases in the middle. CDR3 region: CASSGQGFLNQPQHF. The CDR3 DNA is TGTGCCAGCAGTGGGCAGGGTTTTCTGAATCAGCCCCAGCATTTT.

The gene calls are TRBV29-1 and TRBJ2-7; perhaps TRBD1 as D (6 bases). Germline CDR1 is SQVTM and CDR2 is ANQGSEA. Trimming removed 8 bases at V and 6 bases at J, with 20 bases between. The CDR3 runs to 13 residues. The CDR3: CSIRDTVFGEQYF. DNA for the CDR3: TGCAGCATCCGGGACACGGTGTTCGGCGAGCAGTACTTC.

The chain uses TRBV9 and TRBJ1-2; a weak D match, TRBD1 (5 bases). V was trimmed by 4 bases and J by 3 bases, leaving 10 bases between them. Per the germline V gene, CDR1 is SGDLS and CDR2 is YYNGEE. The CDR3 sequence is 13 residues long. The CDR3 DNA is TGTGCCAGCAGCCCCGCAGGGTACTATGGCTACACCTTC. Protein product: CASSPAGYYGYTF.

This clone was counted a few times. The chain uses TRBV5-4 and TRBJ2-1, with 7 bases fitting TRBD1. From germline, CDR1 is SGHNT and CDR2 YYREEE (reference sequence). V gave up 2 bases and J gave up 5 bases; unmatched junction bases: 10. The length of the CDR3 is 16 residues. The CDR3 DNA sequence: TGTGCCAGCAGCTTATCTCGGGACAGATACGACAATGAGCAGTTCTTC. Translation gives CASSLSRDRYDNEQFF. The full variable domain, in which reference TRBV5-4 and TRBJ2-1 provide the parts outside the CDR3, is ETGVTQSPTHLIKTRGQQVTLRCSSQSGHNTVSWYQQALGQGPQFIFQYYREEENGRGNFPPRFSGLQFPNYSSELNVNALELDDSALYLCASSLSRDRYDNEQFFGPGTRLTVL.

The rearrangement links TRBV7-4 to TRBJ1-5; 8 positions match TRBD1. The CDR3 length is 16 residues. Germline V gives CDR1 SGHVT, CDR2 SQSDAQ. The junction had 8 bases not matched to a gene; V was cut back by 5 bases and J by 2 bases. In DNA, the CDR3 is TGTGCCAGCAGCCCCTGGACAGGGTCGGGCAATCAGCCCCAGCATTTT. Its translation: CASSPWTGSGNQPQHF. The full variable domain, its missing parts supplied by reference TRBV7-4 and TRBJ1-5, is GAGVSQSPRYKVAKRGRDVALRCDSISGHVTLYWYRQTLGQGSEVLTYSQSDAQRDKSGRPSGRFSAERPERSVSTLKIQRTEQGDSAVYLCASSPWTGSGNQPQHFGDGTRLSIL.

The chain recombines TRBV10-3 with TRBJ1-2, with D tentatively TRBD1 (6 bases). In germline, CDR1 is ENHRY, CDR2 SYGVKD. CDR3 length: 13 residues. Trimming shortened V by 4 bases and J by 4 bases, and 10 bases separated the two germline ends. CDR3 nucleotide sequence: TGTGCCATCAGTGGCGCAGGGGCCTATGGCTACACCTTC. As protein: CAISGAGAYGYTF.

V gene TRBV25-1 combines with J gene TRBJ2-2; tentatively, D is TRBD2 (5 bases). The CDR3 sequence is 16 residues long. V lost 5 bases, J lost 4 bases, and 17 bases lay in between. Germline V CDR1 and CDR2: MGHDK, SYGVNS. In nucleotides, the CDR3 is TGTGCCAGCAGTAGGAAGAGGGAATTGGTCACCGGGGAGCTGTTTTTT. Encoded protein: CASSRKRELVTGELFF.

The V and J genes are TRBV7-9 and TRBJ2-3; D is unclear. The V gene's germline CDR1 is SEHNR and CDR2 FQNEAQ (reference sequence). The CDR3 consists of 15 residues. Trimming shortened V by 7 bases and J by 0 bases, and 14 bases separated the two germline ends. The CDR3 loop reads CASTSQLWSTDTQYF. The CDR3, as DNA: TGTGCCAGCACCTCGCAGTTGTGGAGCACAGATACGCAGTATTTT.

V is TRBV2 and J is TRBJ2-5; 13 nucleotides line up with TRBD2. Losses at the gene ends were 7 bases for V and 0 bases for J; bases not matched to a gene: 11. Germline-derived CDR1 and CDR2 are SNHLY and FYNNEI. This CDR3 has 18 amino acids. The CDR3 reads CASTPPPGLAGDQETQYF. As DNA, the CDR3 is TGTGCCAGCACCCCTCCCCCTGGACTAGCGGGGGACCAAGAGACCCAGTACTTC.

The J gene is TRBJ2-7, the V gene TRBV5-1; a weak D match, TRBD2 (5 bases). CDR1 is SGHRS, CDR2 YFSETQ, per germline. The CDR3 runs 15 residues. V lost 4 bases, J lost 1 base, and 15 bases lay in between. The CDR3 reads CASSPNGIGSYEQYF. The CDR3 nucleotides are TGCGCCAGCAGCCCAAACGGGATTGGATCCTACGAGCAGTACTTC.

The rearrangement uses TRBV5-1 and TRBJ1-3; 7 nucleotides align to TRBD1. From germline, CDR1 is SGHRS and CDR2 YFSETQ. The CDR3 length is 17 residues. The V and J ends lost 3 bases and 2 bases, in that order; junction bases with no gene match: 11. DNA of the CDR3: TGCGCCAGCAGCTGGGAGCAGACAGGGATCCCTGGAAACACCATATATTTT. It translates to CASSWEQTGIPGNTIYF.